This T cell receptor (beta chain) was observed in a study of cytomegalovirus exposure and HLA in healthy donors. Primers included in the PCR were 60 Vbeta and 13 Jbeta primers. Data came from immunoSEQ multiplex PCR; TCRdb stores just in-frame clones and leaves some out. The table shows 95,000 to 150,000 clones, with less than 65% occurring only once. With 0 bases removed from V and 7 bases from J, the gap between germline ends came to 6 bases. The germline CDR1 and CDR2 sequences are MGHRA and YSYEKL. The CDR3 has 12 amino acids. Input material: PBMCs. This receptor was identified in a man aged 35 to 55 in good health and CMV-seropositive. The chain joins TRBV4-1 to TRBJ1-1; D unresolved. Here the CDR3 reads CASSQDLVEAFF. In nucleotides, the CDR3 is TGCGCCAGCAGCCAAGATCTCGTTGAAGCTTTCTTT.